This TCR beta chain was sequenced in a study of T cell repertoires in cytomegalovirus infection. In the study overall: Carrying CMV and the relevant HLA type showed in public TCR beta signatures.

This clonotype was detected ten times or more. The target antigen is unknown. Study findings and constraints: HLA-C-restricted CMV-specific TCR beta clonotypes prevailed in the ex vivo response. Totalled public TCR beta family frequency picked out people who carried CMV plus the relevant HLA.

TCRdb reprocessed the reads via MiXCR and lists one record per CDR3 protein. The table lists about 260,000 distinct CDR3 sequences, roughly an eighth of them singletons, with roughly 8.7% in the top ten. The length of the CDR3 is 11 residues. Between the trimmed V and J ends, which lost 3 bases and 11 bases, there was a span of 8 bases. The receptor was isolated from a human donor in good health (CMV status not recorded). Some clones in this sample may be carry-over from other donors' samples. Sequencing was done on a sample of PBMCs. V is TRBV12-3 or TRBV12-4 and J is TRBJ2-1, with a possible D match to TRBD2 (6 bases). In DNA form, the CDR3 reads TGTGCCAGCAGTTTGGGGGGTCAGCAGTTCTTC. Its protein product is CASSLGGQQFF.